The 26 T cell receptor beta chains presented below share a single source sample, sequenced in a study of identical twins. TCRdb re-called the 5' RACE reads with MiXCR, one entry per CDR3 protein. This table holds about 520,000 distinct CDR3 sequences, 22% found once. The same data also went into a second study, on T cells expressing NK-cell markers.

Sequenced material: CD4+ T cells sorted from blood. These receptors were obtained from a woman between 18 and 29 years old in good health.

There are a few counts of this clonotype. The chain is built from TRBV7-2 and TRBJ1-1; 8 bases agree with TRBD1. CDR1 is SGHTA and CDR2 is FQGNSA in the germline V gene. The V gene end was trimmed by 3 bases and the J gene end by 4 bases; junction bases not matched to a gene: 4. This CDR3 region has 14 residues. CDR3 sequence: CASSLVTGATEAFF. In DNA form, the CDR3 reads TGTGCCAGCAGCTTGGTGACAGGGGCCACTGAAGCTTTCTTT.

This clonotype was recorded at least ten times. Here the CDR3 reads CASSLEARGEQYF. Written as DNA, the CDR3 is TGCGCCAGCAGCTTGGAGGCCCGGGGAGAGCAGTACTTC. J is TRBJ2-7 and V is TRBV5-1, with a weak D call TRBD2 (5 bases). The CDR3 loop spans 13 amino acids. Germline CDR1 is SGHRS and CDR2 is YFSETQ. Between the trimmed V and J ends, which lost 0 bases and 7 bases, there was a span of 11 bases.

This CDR3 is CASSLDPGQGAYEQYF. The CDR3 coding sequence is TGTGCCAGCAGCCTAGATCCGGGACAGGGAGCCTACGAGCAGTACTTC. The J gene is TRBJ2-7, the V gene TRBV7-9; 9 bases fit TRBD1. The germline V gene encodes CDR1 SEHNR and CDR2 FQNEAQ (reference sequence). There are 16 residues in the CDR3. V was pared by 5 bases and J by 2 bases, with 10 bases of the junction left unmatched.

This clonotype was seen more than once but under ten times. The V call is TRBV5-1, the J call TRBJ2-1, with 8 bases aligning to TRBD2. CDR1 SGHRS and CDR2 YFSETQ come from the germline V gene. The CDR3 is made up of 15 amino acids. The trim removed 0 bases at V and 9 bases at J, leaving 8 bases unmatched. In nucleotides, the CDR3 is TGCGCCAGCAGCTTGGACCTGAGCGGGAGCGGTGAGCAGTTCTTC. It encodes CASSLDLSGSGEQFF.

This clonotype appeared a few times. The CDR3 loop reads CAIGGTSYEQYF. In nucleotides, the CDR3 is TGTGCCATCGGGGGTACGTCCTACGAGCAGTACTTC. The chain has TRBV10-3 and TRBJ2-7; either TRBD1 or TRBD2 may supply D (5 bases each). The V and J ends lost 8 bases and 1 base respectively, with 9 bases between them. Germline V CDR1 and CDR2: ENHRY, SYGVKD. The length of the CDR3 is 12 residues.

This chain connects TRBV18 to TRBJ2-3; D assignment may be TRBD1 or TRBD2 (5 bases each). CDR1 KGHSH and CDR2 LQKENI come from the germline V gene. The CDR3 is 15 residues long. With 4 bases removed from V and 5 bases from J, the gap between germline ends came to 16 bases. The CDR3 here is CASSLTTGPGDTQYF. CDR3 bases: TGTGCCAGCTCACTAACGACGGGGCCAGGAGATACGCAGTATTTT. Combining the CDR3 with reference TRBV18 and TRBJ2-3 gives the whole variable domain NAGVMQNPRHLVRRRGQEARLRCSPMKGHSHVYWYRQLPEEGLKFMVYLQKENIIDESGMPKERFSAEFPKEGPSILRIQQVVRGDSAAYFCASSLTTGPGDTQYFGPGTRLTVL.

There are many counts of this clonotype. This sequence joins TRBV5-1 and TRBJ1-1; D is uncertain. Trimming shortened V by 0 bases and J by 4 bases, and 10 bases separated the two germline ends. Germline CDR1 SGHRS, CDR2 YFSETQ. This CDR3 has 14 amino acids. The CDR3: CASSLEVRGTEAFF. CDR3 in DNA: TGCGCCAGCAGCTTGGAGGTGAGAGGCACTGAAGCTTTCTTT.

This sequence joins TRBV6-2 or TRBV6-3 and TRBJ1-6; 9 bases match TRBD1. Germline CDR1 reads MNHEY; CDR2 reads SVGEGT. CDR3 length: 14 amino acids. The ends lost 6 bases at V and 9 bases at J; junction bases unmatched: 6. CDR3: CASRGGTGSSPLHF. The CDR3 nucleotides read TGTGCCAGCAGAGGGGGGACAGGGAGTTCACCCCTCCACTTT.

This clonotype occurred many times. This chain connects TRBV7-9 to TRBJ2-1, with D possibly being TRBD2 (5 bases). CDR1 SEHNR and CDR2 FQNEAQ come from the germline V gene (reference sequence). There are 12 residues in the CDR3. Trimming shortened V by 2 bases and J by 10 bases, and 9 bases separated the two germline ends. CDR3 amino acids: CASSLNEGEQFF. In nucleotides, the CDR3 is TGTGCCAGCAGCTTAAATGAGGGCGAGCAGTTCTTC.

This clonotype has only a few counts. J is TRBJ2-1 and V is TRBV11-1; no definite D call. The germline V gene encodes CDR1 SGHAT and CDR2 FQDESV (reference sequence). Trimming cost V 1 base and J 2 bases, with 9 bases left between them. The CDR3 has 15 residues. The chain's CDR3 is CASSLEGFPYNEQFF. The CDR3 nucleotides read TGTGCCAGCAGCTTAGAAGGGTTTCCCTACAATGAGCAGTTCTTC.

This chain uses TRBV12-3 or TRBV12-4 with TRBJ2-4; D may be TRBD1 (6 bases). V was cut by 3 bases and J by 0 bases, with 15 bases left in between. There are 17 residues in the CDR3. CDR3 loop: CASSFRGRPLAKNIQYF. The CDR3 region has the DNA TGTGCCAGCAGTTTCAGGGGCCGTCCGCTAGCCAAAAACATTCAGTACTTC.

DNA of the CDR3: TGTGCCAGCAGCTTAGTACAGGGTGGAGAGACCCAGTACTTC. Protein product: CASSLVQGGETQYF. This sequence joins TRBV7-9 and TRBJ2-5, with a possible D match to TRBD1 (6 bases). This CDR3 is built from 14 residues. The germline CDR1 and CDR2 sequences are SEHNR and FQNEAQ (reference sequence). The ends were cut back, 1 base at V and 4 bases at J, with 10 bases in the middle.

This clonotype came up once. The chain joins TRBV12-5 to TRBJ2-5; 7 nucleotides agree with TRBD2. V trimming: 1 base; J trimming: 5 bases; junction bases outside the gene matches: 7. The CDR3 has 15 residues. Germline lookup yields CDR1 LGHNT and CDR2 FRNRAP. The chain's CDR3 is CASGLGTSRWETQYF. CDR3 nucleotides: TGTGCTAGTGGTTTGGGGACTAGTCGATGGGAGACCCAGTACTTC. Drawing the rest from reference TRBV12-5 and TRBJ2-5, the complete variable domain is DARVTQTPRHKVTEMGQEVTMRCQPILGHNTVFWYRQTMMQGLELLAYFRNRAPLDDSGMPKDRFSAEMPDATLATLKIQPSEPRDSAVYFCASGLGTSRWETQYFGPGTRLLVL.

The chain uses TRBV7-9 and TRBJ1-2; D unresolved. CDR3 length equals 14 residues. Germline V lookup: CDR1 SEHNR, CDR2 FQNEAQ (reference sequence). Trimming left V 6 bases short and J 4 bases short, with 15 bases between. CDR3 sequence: CASSAREGPYGYTF. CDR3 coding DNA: TGTGCCAGCAGTGCCCGCGAAGGACCCTATGGCTACACCTTC.

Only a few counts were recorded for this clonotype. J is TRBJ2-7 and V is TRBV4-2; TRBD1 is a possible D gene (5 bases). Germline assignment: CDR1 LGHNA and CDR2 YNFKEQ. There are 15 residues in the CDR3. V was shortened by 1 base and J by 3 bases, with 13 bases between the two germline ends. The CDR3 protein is CASSQVNQGFYEQYF. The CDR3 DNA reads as TGTGCCAGCAGCCAAGTTAATCAGGGTTTCTACGAGCAGTACTTC.

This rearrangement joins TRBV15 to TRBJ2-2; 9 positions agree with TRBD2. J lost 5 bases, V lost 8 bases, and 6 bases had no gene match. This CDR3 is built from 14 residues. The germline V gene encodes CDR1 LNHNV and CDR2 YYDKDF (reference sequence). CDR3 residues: CATESGRRTGELFF. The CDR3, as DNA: TGTGCCACCGAAAGCGGGAGGAGGACCGGGGAGCTGTTTTTT.

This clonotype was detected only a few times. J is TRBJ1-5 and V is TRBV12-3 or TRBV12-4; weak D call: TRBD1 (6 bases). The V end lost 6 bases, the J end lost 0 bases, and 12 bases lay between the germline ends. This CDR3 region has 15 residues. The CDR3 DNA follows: TGTGCCAGCAGCTCTACAGGGTATAGCAATCAGCCCCAGCATTTT. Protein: CASSSTGYSNQPQHF.

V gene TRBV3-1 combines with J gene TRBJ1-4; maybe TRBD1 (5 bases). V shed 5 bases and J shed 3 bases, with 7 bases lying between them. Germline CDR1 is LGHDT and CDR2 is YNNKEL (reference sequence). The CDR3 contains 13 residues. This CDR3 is CASSRGANEKLFF. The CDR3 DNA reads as TGTGCCAGCAGCAGGGGTGCTAATGAAAAACTGTTTTTT.

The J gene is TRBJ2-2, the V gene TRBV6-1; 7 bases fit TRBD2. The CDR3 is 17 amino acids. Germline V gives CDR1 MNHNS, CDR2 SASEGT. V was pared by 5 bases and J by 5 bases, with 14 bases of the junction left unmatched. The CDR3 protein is CASSPRTRPLRTGELFF. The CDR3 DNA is TGTGCCAGCAGTCCCCGGACTAGGCCCCTTAGGACCGGGGAGCTGTTTTTT.

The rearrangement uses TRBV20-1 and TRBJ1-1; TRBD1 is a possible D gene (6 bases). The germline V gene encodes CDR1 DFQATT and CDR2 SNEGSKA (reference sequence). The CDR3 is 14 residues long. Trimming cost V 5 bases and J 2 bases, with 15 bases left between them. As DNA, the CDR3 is TGCAGTGCTCCAAATCAGGGGACTAACACTGAAGCTTTCTTT. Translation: CSAPNQGTNTEAFF.

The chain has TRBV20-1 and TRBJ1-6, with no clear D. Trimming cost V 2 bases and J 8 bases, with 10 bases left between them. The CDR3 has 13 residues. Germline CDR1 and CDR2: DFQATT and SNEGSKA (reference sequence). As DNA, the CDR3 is TGCAGTGCTAGATTCGGGGAGGATTCACCCCTCCACTTT. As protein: CSARFGEDSPLHF.

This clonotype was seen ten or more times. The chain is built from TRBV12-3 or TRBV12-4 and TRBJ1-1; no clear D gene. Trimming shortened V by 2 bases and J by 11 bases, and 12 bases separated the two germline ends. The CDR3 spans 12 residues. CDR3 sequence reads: CASSLSSRIAFF. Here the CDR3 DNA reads TGTGCCAGCAGTTTATCTTCACGGATCGCTTTCTTT.

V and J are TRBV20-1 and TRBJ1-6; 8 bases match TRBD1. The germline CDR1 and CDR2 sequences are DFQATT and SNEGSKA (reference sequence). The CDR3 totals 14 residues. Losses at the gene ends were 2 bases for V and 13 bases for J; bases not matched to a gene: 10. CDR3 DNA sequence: TGCAGTGCTAGAAGGACAGGGCCAATGGCGCCCCTCCACTTT. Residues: CSARRTGPMAPLHF.

The CDR3 sequence is CASSLQGAGEQFF. The CDR3 DNA reads as TGTGCCAGCAGCTTGCAGGGGGCAGGGGAGCAGTTCTTC. The J gene is TRBJ2-1, the V gene TRBV13; TRBD1 agrees at 8 bases. Per germline, CDR1 PRHDT and CDR2 FYEKMQ (reference sequence). J was trimmed by 10 bases and V by 3 bases; bases with no gene match: 5. The CDR3 has 13 residues.

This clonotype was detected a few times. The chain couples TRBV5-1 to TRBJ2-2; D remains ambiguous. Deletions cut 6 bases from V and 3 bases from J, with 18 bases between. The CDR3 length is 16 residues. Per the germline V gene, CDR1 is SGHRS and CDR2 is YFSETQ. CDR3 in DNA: TGCGCCAGCAAATTTCCACCGTCTAGTGACACCGGGGAGCTGTTTTTT. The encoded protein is CASKFPPSSDTGELFF.

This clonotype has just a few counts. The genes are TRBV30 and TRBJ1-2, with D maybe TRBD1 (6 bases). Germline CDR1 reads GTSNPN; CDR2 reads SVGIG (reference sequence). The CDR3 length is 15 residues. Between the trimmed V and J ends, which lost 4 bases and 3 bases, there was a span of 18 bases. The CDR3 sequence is CAWTTRNRAHYGYTF. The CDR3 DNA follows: TGTGCCTGGACGACCCGGAACAGGGCCCACTATGGCTACACCTTC.